One sample yielded the 3 T cell receptor beta chains listed below, sequenced in a study of blood T cell repertoires in COVID-19 (TCRdb year 2020). The library came from the immunoSEQ multiplex PCR assay. TCRdb re-hosts the immuneACCESS table, in-frame sequences only. Its copies lack some clones; in the studies checked, an unresolved V gene accounts for under half of them, and the cause for the rest is not known. The sample table shows around 260,000 clones, and around 87% are seen once. The biggest ten clones account for around 5.1% of the sample. Sequenced input: peripheral blood. The receptor source for this set is a woman aged 55-69 years with COVID-19, enrolled during active disease.

This rearrangement joins TRBV18 to TRBJ1-3; D is perhaps TRBD1 (6 bases). Per the germline V gene, CDR1 is KGHSH and CDR2 is LQKENI. The CDR3 totals 15 residues. Deletions cut 5 bases from V and 0 bases from J, with 11 bases between. The CDR3 here is CASSETGISGNTIYF. CDR3 nucleotides: TGTGCCAGCTCAGAAACAGGGATCTCTGGAAACACCATATATTTT.

The chain uses TRBV7-2 and TRBJ1-6; 7 nucleotides agree with TRBD1. CDR1 SGHTA and CDR2 FQGNSA come from the germline V gene. V was pared by 3 bases and J by 9 bases, with 8 bases of the junction left unmatched. The CDR3 consists of 15 residues. The CDR3 protein is CASSLGQLKGSPLHF. For the CDR3, the DNA is TGTGCCAGCAGCTTGGGACAGTTAAAGGGTTCACCCCTCCACTTT. Full variable domain (missing parts from reference TRBV7-2 and TRBJ1-6): GAGVSQSPSNKVTEKGKDVELRCDPISGHTALYWYRQSLGQGLEFLIYFQGNSAPDKSGLPSDRFSAERTGGSVSTLTIQRTQQEDSAVYLCASSLGQLKGSPLHFGNGTRLTVT.

V is TRBV6-2 or TRBV6-3 and J is TRBJ1-5; D is unclear. Germline CDR1 and CDR2: MNHEY and SVGEGT. V lost 4 bases and J lost 8, with 15 bases in between. The CDR3 covers 14 residues. The CDR3 region has the DNA TGTGCCAGCAGTTTTCCCACCGAGAAAAAGCCCCAGCATTTT. Translated, it gives CASSFPTEKKPQHF.